A selection of T cell receptor beta chains follows, all from one sample in a study of shared clonotypes between healthy human individuals. The repertoire was sequenced with immunoSEQ multiplex PCR; TCRdb's copy has only in-frame clones and lacks some. The sample lists about 2.4 million clones, 80% to 95% occurring once. The sample consisted of naive CD4+ T cells from PBMCs. These receptors originate from a man in his late teens or twenties in good health. Some clones in this sample may be carry-over from other donors' samples. The CDR3 runs from the conserved cysteine through the conserved F or W. Each record gives: clone size, D gene, V gene, J gene, CDR3 protein, CDR3 DNA. D genes are given only for firm matches. Clone size is not always given. Where it is, it says once, few, many or a class for expanded clones.

.,.,TRBV5-1,TRBJ2-3,CASSFSSTDTQYF,TGCGCCAGCAGCTTTTCAAGCACAGATACGCAGTATTTT
.,TRBD2,TRBV6-1,TRBJ2-7,CASSGGLAGRYEQYF,TGTGCCAGCAGTGGAGGACTAGCGGGAAGGTACGAGCAGTACTTC
.,.,TRBV30,TRBJ2-2,CARCTVVGAVTTGELFF,TGTGCCCGCTGTACGGTAGTCGGGGCGGTTACCACCGGGGAGCTGTTTTTT
.,.,TRBV4-2,TRBJ2-7,CASSQERGFYEQYF,TGTGCCAGCAGCCAAGAACGAGGGTTCTACGAGCAGTACTTC
.,.,TRBV29-1,TRBJ1-1,CSVVGVFYRDGGSSTEAFF,TGCAGCGTTGTAGGGGTATTTTACCGGGACGGGGGGTCGAGCACTGAAGCTTTCTTT
.,.,TRBV29-1,TRBJ2-7,CSVGGLLFYEQYF,TGCAGCGTTGGGGGTCTCCTATTCTACGAGCAGTACTTC
.,.,TRBV6-4,TRBJ2-1,CASSVKGSYNEQFF,TGTGCCAGCAGTGTGAAAGGATCCTACAATGAGCAGTTCTTC
.,.,TRBV15,TRBJ1-5,CATSGGQRTSSNQPQHF,TGTGCCACCAGCGGAGGACAGCGGACCTCTAGCAATCAGCCCCAGCATTTT
.,TRBD1,TRBV6-4,TRBJ2-1,CASSDSGTGYSNEQFF,TGTGCCAGCAGTGACTCCGGGACAGGGTATAGCAATGAGCAGTTCTTC
.,.,TRBV6-5,TRBJ1-1,CASTPTSSTEAFF,TGTGCCAGCACCCCCACGTCGTCCACTGAAGCTTTCTTT
.,TRBD2,TRBV5-1,TRBJ2-3,CASSLAASGGGGTDTQYF,TGCGCCAGCAGCTTGGCGGCTAGCGGGGGAGGCGGCACAGATACGCAGTATTTT
.,TRBD1,TRBV6-1,TRBJ2-7,CASSVEAGGIYEQYF,TGTGCCAGCAGTGTTGAGGCAGGGGGTATTTACGAGCAGTACTTC
once,TRBD1,TRBV6-6,TRBJ1-5,CASSDRGNQPQHF,TGTGCCAGCAGTGACAGGGGCAATCAGCCCCAGCATTTT
.,TRBD2,TRBV28,TRBJ2-1,CASSLLGGRGYNEQFF,TGTGCCAGCAGTTTACTGGGCGGGAGAGGGTACAATGAGCAGTTCTTC
.,TRBD2,TRBV11-3,TRBJ2-3,CASSLSGSTDTQYF,TGTGCCAGCAGCCTTAGCGGGAGCACAGATACGCAGTATTTT
.,.,TRBV6-1,TRBJ2-1,CASTKGQLGYNEQFF,TGTGCCAGCACAAAGGGGCAGCTCGGCTACAATGAGCAGTTCTTC
.,.,TRBV18,TRBJ2-3,CASSPPRGSITDTQYF,TGTGCCAGCTCACCACCGAGGGGGTCCATCACAGATACGCAGTATTTT
.,TRBD1,TRBV30,TRBJ2-7,CAWSPQAPGTGRYEQYF,TGTGCCTGGAGCCCCCAAGCCCCCGGGACAGGGAGGTACGAGCAGTACTTC
once,TRBD2,TRBV25-1,TRBJ2-3,CASSGSGRGADTQYF,TGTGCCAGCAGTGGTAGCGGGAGAGGCGCAGATACGCAGTATTTT
.,TRBD2,TRBV10-3,TRBJ2-5,CAISGSLAGFSETQYF,TGTGCCATCAGTGGCTCGCTAGCGGGTTTCTCAGAGACCCAGTACTTC
.,TRBD1,TRBV29-1,TRBJ1-2,CSAQGATNYGYTF,TGCAGCGCTCAGGGGGCCACTAACTATGGCTACACCTTC
.,TRBD2,TRBV5-4,TRBJ2-2,CASSSEASGRAGELFF,TGTGCCAGCAGCTCCGAGGCTAGCGGGAGGGCCGGGGAGCTGTTTTTT
.,.,TRBV10-3,TRBJ2-3,CAISEGDTQYF,TGTGCCATCAGTGAGGGCGATACGCAGTATTTT
.,TRBD1,TRBV5-1,TRBJ2-2,CASSTEWTGGRTGELFF,TGCGCCAGCAGCACCGAATGGACAGGGGGCCGCACCGGGGAGCTGTTTTTT
.,.,TRBV30,TRBJ2-3,CAWVPVGAVDTQYF,TGTGCCTGGGTCCCAGTGGGGGCGGTAGATACGCAGTATTTT
.,TRBD1,TRBV7-2,TRBJ2-1,CASSGAGTGAHNEQFF,TGTGCCAGCAGCGGGGCCGGGACAGGGGCTCACAATGAGCAGTTCTTC
few,.,TRBV19,TRBJ1-5,CASSIDLRLSPQHF,TGTGCCAGTAGTATAGATCTGCGTCTATCGCCCCAGCATTTT
.,TRBD1,TRBV28,TRBJ1-1,CASSSSDRTEAFF,TGTGCCAGCAGTTCCTCGGACAGGACTGAAGCTTTCTTT
.,.,TRBV27,TRBJ2-7,CASSGRQWPYEQYF,TGTGCCAGCAGCGGACGCCAGTGGCCCTACGAGCAGTACTTC
.,.,TRBV28,TRBJ2-7,CATWWAKGYEQYF,TGTGCCACCTGGTGGGCTAAGGGTTACGAGCAGTACTTC
.,TRBD2,TRBV7-6,TRBJ2-5,CASSLGATSGQETQYF,TGTGCCAGCAGCTTAGGAGCGACTAGCGGCCAAGAGACCCAGTACTTC
.,.,TRBV7-6,TRBJ2-5,CASSFSWQETQYF,TGTGCCAGCAGCTTTAGTTGGCAAGAGACCCAGTACTTC
few,.,TRBV10-3,TRBJ1-1,CAITQGVGTEAFF,TGTGCCATCACCCAAGGGGTGGGCACTGAAGCTTTCTTT
few,TRBD1,TRBV19,TRBJ1-5,CASSPRDSSNQPQHF,TGTGCCAGTAGTCCCCGGGACAGTAGCAATCAGCCCCAGCATTTT
.,.,TRBV5-1,TRBJ2-7,CASSLALPGLYEQYF,TGCGCCAGCAGCTTGGCCCTTCCGGGTCTCTACGAGCAGTACTTC
.,TRBD2,TRBV6-5,TRBJ2-1,CASRTSGSFGEQFF,TGTGCCAGCAGAACTAGCGGGAGTTTCGGTGAGCAGTTCTTC
once,.,TRBV25-1,TRBJ2-3,CASSGPPATQYF,TGTGCCAGCAGTGGCCCCCCCGCTACGCAGTATTTT
.,.,TRBV30,TRBJ1-2,CAWSVWPYGYTF,TGTGCCTGGAGTGTTTGGCCCTATGGCTACACCTTC
.,.,TRBV6-6,TRBJ1-5,CASSQYSNQPQHF,TGTGCCAGCTCCCAGTATAGCAATCAGCCCCAGCATTTT
.,.,TRBV28,TRBJ2-1,CASSPDSLGISDEQFF,TGTGCCAGCAGCCCAGACTCGCTAGGGATTTCGGATGAGCAGTTCTTC
.,.,TRBV29-1,TRBJ1-1,CSVEDVGKRFF,TGCAGCGTTGAAGATGTAGGGAAGAGGTTCTTT
.,TRBD1,TRBV27,TRBJ1-1,CASSLGTGTPENTEAFF,TGTGCCAGCAGTTTAGGGACAGGGACCCCTGAGAACACTGAAGCTTTCTTT
few,.,TRBV5-1,TRBJ1-1,CASSSWGVEAFF,TGCGCCAGCAGCTCTTGGGGGGTCGAAGCTTTCTTT
.,TRBD2,TRBV7-2,TRBJ2-5,CASRQNGLAEETQYF,TGTGCCAGCAGGCAAAACGGACTAGCCGAAGAGACCCAGTACTTC
once,TRBD1,TRBV7-3,TRBJ2-1,CASSPDRVKADEQFF,TGTGCCAGCAGCCCCGACAGGGTAAAAGCCGATGAGCAGTTCTTC
.,.,TRBV2,TRBJ1-2,CASREEYGYTF,TGTGCCAGCAGGGAGGAATATGGCTACACCTTC
.,.,TRBV5-4,TRBJ2-2,CASSLKLSIPGELFF,TGTGCCAGCAGCTTGAAACTAAGCATCCCCGGGGAGCTGTTTTTT
.,TRBD2,TRBV5-6,TRBJ2-7,CASIRSGGSRYEQYF,TGTGCCAGCATAAGGTCCGGCGGGAGTCGGTACGAGCAGTACTTC
.,TRBD1,TRBV7-3,TRBJ1-1,CASSSGKGGELAEAFF,TGTGCCAGCAGCTCCGGAAAAGGGGGCGAGTTGGCTGAAGCTTTCTTT
.,.,TRBV7-9,TRBJ2-5,CASSFGAPGTQYF,TGTGCCAGCAGCTTCGGGGCCCCGGGGACCCAGTACTTC
.,.,TRBV6-5,TRBJ2-7,CASSVAGYTYEQYF,TGTGCCAGCAGTGTCGCCGGGTATACCTACGAGCAGTACTTC
once,.,TRBV19,TRBJ1-3,CASVPGGPGNTIYF,TGTGCCAGTGTTCCGGGAGGCCCCGGAAACACCATATATTTT
.,.,TRBV6-6,TRBJ2-3,CASSYSGPIDTQYF,TGTGCCAGCAGTTACTCGGGACCAATAGATACGCAGTATTTT